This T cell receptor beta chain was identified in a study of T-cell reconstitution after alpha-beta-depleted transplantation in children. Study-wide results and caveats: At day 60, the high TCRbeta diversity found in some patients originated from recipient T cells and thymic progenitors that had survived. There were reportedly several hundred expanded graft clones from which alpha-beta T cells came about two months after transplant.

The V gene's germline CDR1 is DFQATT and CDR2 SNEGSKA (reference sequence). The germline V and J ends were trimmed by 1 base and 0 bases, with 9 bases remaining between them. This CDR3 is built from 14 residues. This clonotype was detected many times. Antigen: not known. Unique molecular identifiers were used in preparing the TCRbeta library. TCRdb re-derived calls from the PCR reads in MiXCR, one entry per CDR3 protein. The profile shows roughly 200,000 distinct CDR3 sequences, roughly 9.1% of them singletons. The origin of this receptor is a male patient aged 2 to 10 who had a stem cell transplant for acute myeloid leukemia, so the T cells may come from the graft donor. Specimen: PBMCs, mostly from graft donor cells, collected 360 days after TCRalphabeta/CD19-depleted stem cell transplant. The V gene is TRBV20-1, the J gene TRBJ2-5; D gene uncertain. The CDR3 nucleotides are TGCAGTGCTAGAGCCACTGATAACCAAGAGACCCAGTACTTC. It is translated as CSARATDNQETQYF.